The 16 T cell receptor beta chains given below trace back to one sample, sequenced in a study of blood T cell repertoires in COVID-19. Assay used: immunoSEQ multiplex PCR; TCRdb lists only in-frame clones, some missing. The sample has approximately 290,000 clones; 87% are singletons. Sequencing was performed on peripheral blood. The receptors derive from a man between 18 and 29 years old with active or convalescent COVID-19.

The genes are TRBV5-1 and TRBJ1-1, with TRBD1 as a possible D gene (6 bases). The CDR3 totals 14 residues. Trimming pared 7 bases from V and 7 bases from J, leaving 20 bases between. Looked up from germline, CDR1 is SGHRS and CDR2 is YFSETQ. The CDR3 region has the DNA TGCGCCAGCGCCAAAGGGGGGGGTTCGGATGAAGCTTTCTTT. It is translated as CASAKGGGSDEAFF.

The chain joins TRBV29-1 to TRBJ1-1; maybe TRBD1 (5 bases). This CDR3 region has 10 residues. V was shortened by 7 bases and J by 6 bases, with 9 bases between the two germline ends. CDR1 is SQVTM and CDR2 is ANQGSEA in the germline V gene. The CDR3 bases are TGCAGCGGCGGGGGGGCTGAAGCTTTCTTT. Encoded protein: CSGGGAEAFF.

For the CDR3, the DNA is TGCGCCAGCAGCTTGTCCCCAGGGGGCTTCGATACGCAGTATTTT. The encoded protein is CASSLSPGGFDTQYF. The rearrangement uses TRBV5-1 and TRBJ2-3; 8 positions agree with TRBD1. Germline assignment: CDR1 SGHRS and CDR2 YFSETQ. This CDR3 spans 15 amino acids. V dropped 1 base and J dropped 6; count of bases not matched to a gene: 7.

This clone was observed a handful of times. V gene TRBV27 combines with J gene TRBJ1-5; D remains unclear. Per germline, CDR1 MNHEY and CDR2 SMNVEV (reference sequence). This CDR3 has 13 residues. V shed 3 bases and J shed 3 bases, with 6 bases lying between them. The CDR3: CASSFRDNQPQHF. CDR3 sequence (DNA): TGTGCCAGCAGTTTCCGGGACAATCAGCCCCAGCATTTT.

V gene TRBV9 combines with J gene TRBJ2-2; TRBD1 matches 7 bases. Germline V gene lookup returns CDR1 SGDLS and CDR2 YYNGEE. The J segment lost 3 bases and the V segment lost 0 bases, leaving 14 bases of the junction unmatched. This CDR3 contains 19 residues. DNA of the CDR3: TGTGCCAGCAGCGTAGAAGGGGGCGGTGGTTCATTAGACACCGGGGAGCTGTTTTTT. It specifies CASSVEGGGGSLDTGELFF.

This sequence joins TRBV18 and TRBJ2-2; tentative D call: TRBD1 (6 bases). The CDR3 is 15 amino acids. V was clipped by 3 bases and J by 7 bases, with 15 bases between them. From germline, CDR1 is KGHSH and CDR2 LQKENI. DNA of the CDR3: TGTGCCAGCTCACCCGGGACCCCCAGGGGCGGGGAGCTGTTTTTT. As protein: CASSPGTPRGGELFF. The full variable domain, rest sourced from reference TRBV18 and TRBJ2-2, is NAGVMQNPRHLVRRRGQEARLRCSPMKGHSHVYWYRQLPEEGLKFMVYLQKENIIDESGMPKERFSAEFPKEGPSILRIQQVVRGDSAAYFCASSPGTPRGGELFFGEGSRLTVL.

This rearrangement joins TRBV12-3 or TRBV12-4 to TRBJ1-2, with D unclear. Between the trimmed V and J ends, which lost 4 bases and 1 base, there was a span of 7 bases. CDR3 size: 13 residues. The CDR3 DNA reads TGTGCCAGCAGTTATCCTCTTAACTATGGCTACACCTTC. Protein: CASSYPLNYGYTF.

The chain carries TRBV2 and TRBJ2-2; no clear D gene. CDR3 size: 15 residues. Germline V gene sequence: CDR1 SNHLY, CDR2 FYNNEI. CDR3 loop: CALVGSLPNTGELFF. DNA of the CDR3: TGTGCTTTGGTGGGCAGTCTCCCGAACACCGGGGAGCTGTTTTTT.

This sequence joins TRBV5-1 and TRBJ2-5, with TRBD2 identical over 7 bases. Germline V gives CDR1 SGHRS, CDR2 YFSETQ. With V trimmed by 1 base and J by 5 bases, 8 bases remained unmatched. There are 15 residues in the CDR3. CDR3 amino acids: CASSLQTSVRETQYF. For the CDR3, the DNA is TGCGCCAGCAGCTTGCAAACTAGCGTGAGGGAGACCCAGTACTTC.

This chain connects TRBV7-9 to TRBJ1-5; D gene uncertain. The CDR3 consists of 13 residues. The V gene lost 5 bases and the J gene lost 3 bases, with 8 bases spanning the gap. Germline-derived CDR1 and CDR2 are SEHNR and FQNEAQ (reference sequence). CDR3 nucleotides: TGTGCCAGCAGCCGAGGGCCCAATCAGCCCCAGCATTTT. Translation: CASSRGPNQPQHF.

The chain links TRBV6-5 to TRBJ2-7; 9 bases are shared with TRBD1. Germline lookup yields CDR1 MNHEY and CDR2 SVGAGI. Trimming cost V 4 bases and J 0 bases; bases outside gene matches: 7. The CDR3 is 16 amino acids. CDR3 loop: CASSSGTGLLSYEQYF. The CDR3 region has the DNA TGTGCCAGCAGTTCCGGGACAGGGCTTCTCTCCTACGAGCAGTACTTC.

The genes are TRBV4-1 and TRBJ2-7, with 10 bases lining up with TRBD2. V trimming: 2 bases; J trimming: 2 bases; junction bases outside the gene matches: 6. The germline V gene encodes CDR1 MGHRA and CDR2 YSYEKL. CDR3 length: 16 amino acids. CDR3 DNA: TGCGCCAGCAGCCAAAACTTAGCGGGGGGAGCCTACGAGCAGTACTTC. Its translation: CASSQNLAGGAYEQYF.

The chain employs TRBV15 and TRBJ2-7, with 9 bases aligning to TRBD1. The CDR3 length is 14 residues. CDR1 and CDR2 from the germline V gene are LNHNV and YYDKDF (reference sequence). Trimming took 1 base from V and 3 from J; bases not matched to a gene: 1. The CDR3 sequence: CATSRVGQGYEQYF. CDR3 coding DNA: TGTGCCACCAGCAGAGTGGGACAGGGCTACGAGCAGTACTTC.

This clone occurred a few times. The V call is TRBV6-4, the J call TRBJ2-2; 9 nucleotides align to TRBD1. The CDR3 runs 15 residues. V trimming: 5 bases; J trimming: 3 bases; junction bases outside the gene matches: 4. Per germline, CDR1 MRHNA and CDR2 SNTAGT. CDR3 protein: CASSRQGGDTGELFF. CDR3 nucleotides: TGTGCCAGCAGTCGACAGGGGGGAGACACCGGGGAGCTGTTTTTT.

The CDR3 sequence is CASSTGENTGELFF. The DNA for the CDR3 is TGTGCCAGCAGCACAGGGGAGAACACCGGGGAGCTGTTTTTT. The chain links TRBV5-8 to TRBJ2-2; TRBD1 matches 7 bases. The CDR3 runs 14 residues. In germline, CDR1 is SGHTS, CDR2 YDEGEE. With V trimmed by 4 bases and J by 1 base, 1 base remained unmatched. The full variable domain, in which reference TRBV5-8 and TRBJ2-2 provide the parts outside the CDR3, is EAGVTQSPTHLIKTRGQQATLRCSPISGHTSVYWYQQALGLGLQFLLWYDEGEERNRGNFPPRFSGRQFPNYSSELNVNALELEDSALYLCASSTGENTGELFFGEGSRLTVL.

The rearrangement links TRBV28 to TRBJ2-1; D is possibly TRBD2 (5 bases). CDR3 length: 19 amino acids. Looked up from germline, CDR1 is MDHEN and CDR2 is SYDVKM. Between the trimmed V and J ends, which lost 2 bases and 7 bases, there was a span of 27 bases. The CDR3 here is CASSLLPKTISPEPNEQFF. DNA of the CDR3: TGTGCCAGCAGTTTACTCCCCAAGACTATTTCGCCTGAGCCGAATGAGCAGTTCTTC.